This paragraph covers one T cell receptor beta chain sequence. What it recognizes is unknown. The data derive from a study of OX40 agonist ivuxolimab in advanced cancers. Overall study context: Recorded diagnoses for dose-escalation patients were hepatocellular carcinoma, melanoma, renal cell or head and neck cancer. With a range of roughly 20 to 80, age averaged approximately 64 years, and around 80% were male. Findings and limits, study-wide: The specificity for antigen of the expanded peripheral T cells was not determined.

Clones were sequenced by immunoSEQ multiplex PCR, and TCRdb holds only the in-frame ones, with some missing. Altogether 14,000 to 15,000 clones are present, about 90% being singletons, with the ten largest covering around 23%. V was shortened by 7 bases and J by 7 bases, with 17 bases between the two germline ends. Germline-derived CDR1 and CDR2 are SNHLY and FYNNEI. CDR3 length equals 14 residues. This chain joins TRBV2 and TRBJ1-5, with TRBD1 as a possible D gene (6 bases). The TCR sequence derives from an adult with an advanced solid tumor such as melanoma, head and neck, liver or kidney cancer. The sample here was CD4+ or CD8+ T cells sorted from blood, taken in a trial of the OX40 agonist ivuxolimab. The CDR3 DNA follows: TGTGCCAGCAAGGTGGGACACAACTGGCAGCCCCAGCATTTT. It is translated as CASKVGHNWQPQHF.